Each of the 15 T cell receptor beta chains below was sequenced from the same sample in a study of T-cell reconstitution after alpha-beta-depleted transplantation in children. Unique molecular identifiers tagged the TCRbeta library. TCRdb reprocessed the PCR reads with MiXCR, giving one entry per CDR3 protein. The sample has around 240,000 distinct CDR3 sequences, 6.5% to 10% seen once. The sample was PBMCs, mostly from graft donor cells, taken 180 days after TCRalphabeta/CD19-depleted stem cell transplant. The receptor set was obtained from a male patient younger than 18 who had a stem cell transplant for acute lymphoblastic leukemia, so the T cells may come from the graft donor.

A few counts support this clonotype. The rearrangement links TRBV7-2 to TRBJ1-6; no reliable D call. There are 15 residues in the CDR3. Germline CDR1 reads SGHTA; CDR2 reads FQGNSA. V shed 1 base and J shed 5 bases, with 9 bases lying between them. The CDR3 bases are TGTGCCAGCAGCTTAGGGCAGTTGAATAATTCACCCCTCCACTTT. This codes for CASSLGQLNNSPLHF.

This clonotype was detected ten times or more. The chain carries TRBV29-1 and TRBJ1-2, with unresolved D. This CDR3 comprises 13 residues. V lost 1 base to trimming and J lost 2 bases, with 8 bases between them. CDR1 is SQVTM and CDR2 is ANQGSEA in the germline V gene. The CDR3 is CSVEGQVNYGYTF. Here the CDR3 DNA reads TGCAGCGTTGAAGGCCAGGTGAACTATGGCTACACCTTC.

This clonotype was seen at least ten times. This sequence joins TRBV12-3 or TRBV12-4 and TRBJ2-4, with D hard to call. The CDR3 consists of 19 residues. V was pared by 6 bases and J by 0 bases, with 24 bases between. As DNA, the CDR3 is TGTGCCAGCAGGCGGATCCCCATTAGGCCCGTCCTAGCCAAAAACATTCAGTACTTC. It translates to CASRRIPIRPVLAKNIQYF.

The genes are TRBV12-3 or TRBV12-4 and TRBJ1-1; maybe TRBD1 (6 bases). The CDR3 sequence is 14 residues long. Trimming took 6 bases from V and 0 from J, leaving 11 bases between them. CDR3 sequence: CASRMTGLNTEAFF. The CDR3 DNA reads as TGTGCCAGCAGGATGACAGGCCTGAACACTGAAGCTTTCTTT.

The table lists this clonotype with many counts. Here the CDR3 reads CASSLGGVLSGQPQHF. In DNA form, the CDR3 reads TGTGCCAGCAGCTTAGGTGGGGTTCTGAGCGGGCAGCCCCAGCATTTT. J is TRBJ1-5 and V is TRBV7-9; D is unresolved. The ends were cut back, 1 base at V and 7 bases at J, with 17 bases in the middle. This CDR3 spans 16 amino acids. Germline V CDR1 and CDR2: SEHNR, FQNEAQ (reference sequence).

There are many counts of this clonotype. CDR3 DNA sequence: TGTGCCAGCAGCTTAGAGGACAGCCCTGGAAACACCATATATTTT. Its protein is CASSLEDSPGNTIYF. The gene calls are TRBV7-9 and TRBJ1-3, with D perhaps TRBD1 (6 bases). Per germline, CDR1 SEHNR and CDR2 FQNEAQ (reference sequence). V was cut by 1 base and J by 2 bases, with 9 bases left in between. CDR3 length: 15 amino acids.

This clonotype was observed many times. The chain has TRBV2 and TRBJ2-1; D unresolved. There are 13 residues in the CDR3. Germline loops: CDR1 SNHLY, CDR2 FYNNEI. Trimming removed 0 bases at V and 7 bases at J, with 7 bases between. In DNA, the CDR3 is TGTGCCAGCAGTGAAGCGGGCAGGAATGAGCAGTTCTTC. This gives the protein CASSEAGRNEQFF.

This clonotype was detected a few times. This chain links TRBV5-4 with TRBJ1-1; D perhaps matches TRBD1 (5 bases). This CDR3 spans 16 amino acids. Germline assignment: CDR1 SGHNT and CDR2 YYREEE (reference sequence). V was pared by 4 bases and J by 1 base, with 17 bases between. This CDR3 reads CASSPRDPNQNTEAFF. CDR3 in DNA: TGTGCCAGCAGCCCGAGGGACCCCAACCAGAACACTGAAGCTTTCTTT.

This clonotype has ten or more counts. The chain uses TRBV12-5 and TRBJ2-2, with D possibly TRBD1 on 5 matching bases. The CDR3 is 16 amino acids. Germline V lookup: CDR1 LGHNT, CDR2 FRNRAP. V lost 4 bases and J 5 bases, leaving 17 bases between the germline ends. CDR3 sequence reads: CASGSTADTGTGELFF. CDR3 coding DNA: TGTGCTAGTGGTTCGACGGCGGACACAGGAACCGGGGAGCTGTTTTTT.

Comments on this clonotype: A much larger clone differs by one base, so this may be a read error. V is TRBV13 and J is TRBJ2-3; TRBD2 matches at 12 bases. Trimming removed 5 bases from V and 4 bases from J; junction bases left unmatched: 7. The CDR3 consists of 16 residues. The V gene's germline CDR1 is PRHDT and CDR2 FYEKMQ (reference sequence). CDR3 residues: CASSLAGGASADTQYF. In DNA, the CDR3 is TGTGCCAGCAGCCTAGCGGGGGGGGCTAGCGCAGATACGCAGTATTTT.

This clonotype was detected ten times or more. This rearrangement joins TRBV5-1 to TRBJ2-7; D remains unclear. The ends were cut back, 1 base at V and 3 bases at J, with 23 bases in the middle. CDR1 and CDR2 (germline): SGHRS, YFSETQ. This CDR3 is built from 18 residues. The CDR3 sequence is CASSLQLDMTLRSYEQYF. In DNA, the CDR3 is TGCGCCAGCAGCTTGCAACTTGATATGACCCTCAGGAGCTACGAGCAGTACTTC.

This clonotype was seen repeatedly, ten times or more. V gene TRBV3-1 combines with J gene TRBJ1-1; D ambiguous. The CDR3 has 14 amino acids. CDR1 LGHDT and CDR2 YNNKEL come from the germline V gene (reference sequence). Trimming shortened V by 3 bases and J by 0 bases, and 8 bases separated the two germline ends. Here the CDR3 reads CASSHTGVNTEAFF. The CDR3 DNA is TGTGCCAGCAGCCATACCGGGGTGAACACTGAAGCTTTCTTT.

This clonotype appeared many times. The V gene is TRBV5-1, the J gene TRBJ2-7; possible D gene TRBD2, 5 bases. Per germline, CDR1 SGHRS and CDR2 YFSETQ. The V end was cut by 3 bases, the J end by 0 bases, with 13 bases between. This CDR3 spans 15 amino acids. CDR3 nucleotide sequence: TGCGCCAGCAGCTCCGGGAACACTATCTCCTACGAGCAGTACTTC. This translates into CASSSGNTISYEQYF.

This clonotype was detected ten times or more. This rearrangement joins TRBV12-3 or TRBV12-4 to TRBJ2-1, with TRBD2 matching 10 bases. Losses at the gene ends were 5 bases for V and 8 bases for J; bases not matched to a gene: 9. This CDR3 region has 15 residues. This CDR3 reads CASSLSGRVVDEQFF. The CDR3 DNA reads TGTGCCAGCAGTCTCAGCGGGAGGGTTGTGGATGAGCAGTTCTTC.

The sample holds many counts of this clonotype. The genes are TRBV11-2 and TRBJ1-5; maybe TRBD1 (6 bases). V was clipped by 0 bases and J by 3 bases, with 15 bases between them. The CDR3 extends over 17 amino acids. Germline CDR1 reads SGHAT; CDR2 reads FQNNGV. CDR3 nucleotide sequence: TGTGCCAGCAGCTTAGACAGATCAGGGGACCTCAATCAGCCCCAGCATTTT. Translated, it gives CASSLDRSGDLNQPQHF.